The clone carrying this TCR beta chain is classed as medium-sized. Its specificity is unknown. Authors' processing steps: CDR3 was compared across clinicopathological groups, and the resulting differences were used to build a distant-metastasis classifier for papillary thyroid cancer. TCRdb called clones again from the PCR reads with MiXCR. The V and J calls and clone size come from TCRdb's table, not from the authors' own analysis. The sample carries some 15,000 clones, approximately 30% recorded once. The record originates from a study of metastatic and nonmetastatic thyroid tumors. About the study: The comparison covered peripheral blood and tumor or nodule tissue in malignant and benign thyroid patients.

Whole-study findings and limits: In both blood and tumor samples, TCR beta diversity was reported significantly higher for malignant than benign nodules.

The entire patient cohort was treatment-naive prior to thyroid surgery. This CDR3 is 15 amino acids long. CDR1 and CDR2 (germline): SNHLY, FYNNEI. V lost 0 bases and J 3 bases, leaving 11 bases between the germline ends. The J gene is TRBJ1-2, the V gene TRBV2, with D maybe TRBD1 (5 bases). Sequencing was performed on tumor tissue. The receptor's source is a female donor with papillary thyroid cancer or a benign thyroid nodule (not recorded which). Some clones in this sample may be carry-over from other donors' samples. The CDR3 bases are TGTGCCAGCAGTGAAGCCCAGGGCTTATACTATGGCTACACCTTC. Residues: CASSEAQGLYYGYTF.